The next 4 T cell receptor beta chains were all read from a single sample in a study of blood T cell repertoires in COVID-19. Sequenced by immunoSEQ multiplex PCR; TCRdb stores in-frame clones only, minus some. Of hundreds of thousands of clones listed, 70% to 90% were seen once; the top ten hold roughly 15%. The sample taken for sequencing was PBMCs or T cells enriched from blood (not recorded which). These receptors were obtained from a man aged 18 to 35 who had recovered from COVID-19.

The chain links TRBV24-1 to TRBJ2-2; the D gene is possibly TRBD1 (6 bases). CDR1 and CDR2 from the germline V gene are KGHDR and SFDVKD. The CDR3 totals 15 residues. V was clipped by 11 bases and J by 3 bases, with 18 bases between them. The CDR3 bases are TGTGCCATTCCCCCTGAACAGGGAGACACCGGGGAGCTGTTTTTT. Translating gives CAIPPEQGDTGELFF.

This chain uses TRBV5-1 with TRBJ2-3; 9 bases fit TRBD2. Trimming at V came to 1 base and at J to 2 bases, leaving 14 bases not matched to a gene. The CDR3 contains 19 residues. Germline-derived CDR1 and CDR2 are SGHRS and YFSETQ. CDR3 in DNA: TGCGCCAGCAGCTTGTACCCCCCCTCTAGCGGGATTTCCACAGATACGCAGTATTTT. Its translation: CASSLYPPSSGISTDTQYF.

The chain couples TRBV2 to TRBJ2-5; 9 bases map to TRBD1. Losses at the gene ends were 8 bases for V and 2 bases for J; bases not matched to a gene: 6. This CDR3 contains 14 residues. The germline CDR1 and CDR2 sequences are SNHLY and FYNNEI. The CDR3 is CASAGTGSQETQYF. CDR3 DNA sequence: TGTGCCAGCGCCGGGACAGGGTCACAAGAGACCCAGTACTTC.

The chain employs TRBV18 and TRBJ2-5; D is perhaps TRBD2 (7 bases). V lost 1 base and J lost 2, with 11 bases in between. The CDR3 runs to 15 residues. The germline gives CDR1 KGHSH, CDR2 LQKENI. The CDR3 coding sequence is TGTGCCAGCTCACCACTGCGGGGGCCGCAAGAGACCCAGTACTTC. This encodes CASSPLRGPQETQYF.